This entry describes one T cell receptor (beta chain). Germline V gene sequence: CDR1 SEHNR, CDR2 FQNEAQ (reference sequence). V shed 5 bases and J shed 3 bases, with 10 bases lying between them. This CDR3 comprises 13 residues. These data come from a study of technical replicates of blood from several donors. Only in-frame clones appear in the TCRdb table, and some are missing; sequencing was by immunoSEQ multiplex PCR. Altogether around 67,000 clones are present, approximately 83% being singletons, with the ten largest covering 5% to 6.5%. This clonotype originated in a human donor in good health. Some clones in this sample may be carry-over from other donors' samples. Source material: PBMCs. This rearrangement joins TRBV7-9 to TRBJ1-2, with D possibly matching TRBD1 (5 bases). CDR3 sequence reads: CASSPGVDYGYTF. CDR3 DNA sequence: TGTGCCAGCAGCCCGGGGGTGGACTATGGCTACACCTTC.